The 18 T cell receptor beta chains below were found in one sample sequenced in a study of cytomegalovirus exposure and HLA in healthy donors. PCR involved 60 Vbeta and 13 Jbeta primers. The table came from immunoSEQ multiplex PCR; TCRdb's copy has only in-frame clones and leaves some out. The table includes roughly 120,000 clones, approximately 84% detected once. Sequenced material: PBMCs. The receptors derive from a man between 45 and 60 years old in good health and CMV-seronegative.

This rearrangement joins TRBV7-2 to TRBJ2-7; a weak D match, TRBD2 (5 bases). The germline CDR1 and CDR2 sequences are SGHTA and FQGNSA. CDR3 length: 15 amino acids. Trimming left V 4 bases short and J 3 bases short, with 16 bases between. CDR3 loop: CASSYDWRSGYEQYF. CDR3 bases: TGTGCCAGCAGCTATGACTGGCGCAGCGGCTACGAGCAGTACTTC.

This clone appeared a single time. The chain carries TRBV5-1 and TRBJ2-2; a possible D gene is TRBD1 (5 bases). Trimming took off 4 bases at V and 0 bases at J, with 13 bases between the two ends. Germline lookup yields CDR1 SGHRS and CDR2 YFSETQ. This CDR3 is 16 amino acids long. The CDR3 bases are TGCGCCAGCAGCCTCCGACAGAGCACGAACACCGGGGAGCTGTTTTTT. Translated: CASSLRQSTNTGELFF.

This chain links TRBV7-2 with TRBJ2-1; TRBD1 agrees at 8 bases. Germline V gene sequence: CDR1 SGHTA, CDR2 FQGNSA. Losses at the gene ends were 5 bases for V and 3 bases for J; bases not matched to a gene: 6. The length of the CDR3 is 15 residues. The CDR3 loop reads CASSLGTGHYNEQFF. The CDR3 DNA reads TGTGCCAGCAGCCTCGGGACAGGACACTACAATGAGCAGTTCTTC.

The rearrangement joins TRBV7-3 to TRBJ2-2, with a tentative D call TRBD2 (6 bases). Germline CDR1 SGHTA, CDR2 FQGTGA. The CDR3 runs to 16 residues. V was shortened by 5 bases and J by 4 bases, with 17 bases between the two germline ends. The CDR3 spells CASSLVSGLLTGELFF. The CDR3, as DNA: TGTGCCAGCAGCCTTGTGTCGGGACTCCTCACCGGGGAGCTGTTTTTT.

The rearrangement uses TRBV5-5 and TRBJ1-5; maybe TRBD1 (5 bases). This CDR3 comprises 15 residues. V was shortened by 4 bases and J by 1 base, with 12 bases between the two germline ends. The germline V gene encodes CDR1 SGHKS and CDR2 YYEKEE (reference sequence). For the CDR3, the DNA is TGTGCCAGCAGCCTGACGGGGGGGAGCAATCAGCCCCAGCATTTT. Protein sequence: CASSLTGGSNQPQHF.

The chain recombines TRBV9 with TRBJ1-3, with a weak D call TRBD1 (5 bases). Germline V gene lookup returns CDR1 SGDLS and CDR2 YYNGEE. V lost 0 bases and J 0 bases, leaving 19 bases between the germline ends. CDR3 length equals 19 residues. CDR3 region: CASSVGQTSLPFSGNTIYF. CDR3 nucleotide sequence: TGTGCCAGCAGCGTAGGACAGACTTCCTTACCTTTCTCTGGAAACACCATATATTTT.

This chain joins TRBV6-1 and TRBJ2-7; 7 bases match TRBD1. Per germline, CDR1 MNHNS and CDR2 SASEGT. The trim removed 7 bases at V and 2 bases at J, leaving 11 bases unmatched. The CDR3 loop spans 15 amino acids. CDR3 amino acids: CASTERGTEAYEQYF. In DNA form, the CDR3 reads TGTGCCAGCACCGAAAGAGGGACAGAGGCCTACGAGCAGTACTTC.

The chain couples TRBV9 to TRBJ1-1; D unresolved. The V end was cut by 3 bases, the J end by 1 base, with 13 bases between. The CDR3 covers 15 residues. CDR1 SGDLS and CDR2 YYNGEE come from the germline V gene. The CDR3 loop is CASSAAAGRNTEAFF. In DNA form, the CDR3 reads TGTGCCAGCAGCGCTGCCGCTGGGCGGAACACTGAAGCTTTCTTT.

Written as DNA, the CDR3 is TGCAGCGTTGTAATAGCGGGGGGGTCGTTTGAGACCCAGTACTTC. Its protein is CSVVIAGGSFETQYF. The chain has TRBV29-1 and TRBJ2-5; TRBD2 matches 11 bases. V shed 4 bases, J shed 5 bases, and the junction held 9 bases outside the gene matches. The CDR3 sequence is 15 residues long. Germline V gene data show CDR1 as SQVTM and CDR2 as ANQGSEA.

The chain is built from TRBV19 and TRBJ2-5, with D possibly matching TRBD2 (6 bases). Germline V lookup: CDR1 LNHDA, CDR2 SQIVND (reference sequence). This CDR3 comprises 13 residues. V lost 3 bases to trimming and J lost 3 bases, with 8 bases between them. CDR3 nucleotides: TGTGCCAGTAGTATGGGACTTAAAGAGACCCAGTACTTC. Amino acids: CASSMGLKETQYF.

In this sample, this clone turned up a few times. J is TRBJ1-1 and V is TRBV18; a possible D gene is TRBD1 (5 bases). CDR1 is KGHSH and CDR2 is LQKENI in the germline V gene. This CDR3 has 14 residues. V gave up 0 bases and J gave up 4 bases, with 9 bases separating them. The DNA of the CDR3 is TGTGCCAGCTCACCACCGCAGGGACTCACTGAAGCTTTCTTT. It codes for CASSPPQGLTEAFF. The variable domain in full, with the rest retrieved from reference TRBV18 and TRBJ1-1, is NAGVMQNPRHLVRRRGQEARLRCSPMKGHSHVYWYRQLPEEGLKFMVYLQKENIIDESGMPKERFSAEFPKEGPSILRIQQVVRGDSAAYFCASSPPQGLTEAFFGQGTRLTVV.

The V call is TRBV27, the J call TRBJ2-7, with 8 bases aligning to TRBD1. The germline V gene has CDR1 MNHEY and CDR2 SMNVEV (reference sequence). The CDR3 covers 14 residues. V shed 8 bases and J 6 bases; nucleotides not matched to a gene: 12. CDR3 sequence (DNA): TGTGCCAGCGGGCGCGACGGACAGGGCGGCGAGCAGTACTTC. This translates into CASGRDGQGGEQYF.

This chain connects TRBV13 to TRBJ2-6; maybe TRBD1 (5 bases). Germline assignment: CDR1 PRHDT and CDR2 FYEKMQ (reference sequence). This CDR3 is built from 16 residues. V lost 2 bases to trimming and J lost 2 bases, with 10 bases between them. CDR3 protein: CASSLFVGAGANVLTF. In DNA form, the CDR3 reads TGTGCCAGCAGCTTATTTGTAGGGGCTGGGGCCAACGTCCTGACTTTC.

V usage is TRBV29-1 and J usage is TRBJ2-1; D not certain. The CDR3 has 10 amino acids. Deletions cut 6 bases from V and 10 bases from J, with 10 bases between. Germline V lookup: CDR1 SQVTM, CDR2 ANQGSEA. The CDR3 DNA reads TGCAGCGTCTCTGAGTGGGAGCAGTTCTTC. Translation gives CSVSEWEQFF.

This chain uses TRBV19 with TRBJ1-5, with TRBD1 identical over 8 bases. The CDR3 contains 11 residues. The V gene end was trimmed by 7 bases and the J gene end by 11 bases; junction bases not matched to a gene: 4. From germline, CDR1 is LNHDA and CDR2 SQIVND (reference sequence). DNA for the CDR3: TGTGCCAGTATGTTGGGACAGGCCCAGCATTTT. It is translated as CASMLGQAQHF.

The table lists this clone with a few counts. This sequence joins TRBV9 and TRBJ2-3; D not resolved. This CDR3 spans 14 amino acids. CDR1 SGDLS and CDR2 YYNGEE come from the germline V gene. V was pared by 0 bases and J by 2 bases, with 7 bases between. The CDR3 DNA reads as TGTGCCAGCAGCGTAGAGAGCTACACAGATACGCAGTATTTT. It codes for CASSVESYTDTQYF.

The V call is TRBV7-2, the J call TRBJ2-7, with 7 bases that match TRBD1. Germline trimming cut 5 bases from V and 2 bases from J; bases unmatched to any gene: 9. Germline-derived CDR1 and CDR2 are SGHTA and FQGNSA. The CDR3 spans 15 residues. CDR3 sequence (DNA): TGTGCCAGCAGCGATAAAGGGGGCAGAGCCTACGAGCAGTACTTC. Translating gives CASSDKGGRAYEQYF.

DNA of the CDR3: TGTGCCAGCCGGGGAGAGGGAGTGAACACTGAAGCTTTCTTT. The encoded protein is CASRGEGVNTEAFF. The chain joins TRBV2 to TRBJ1-1; D is unclear. Trimming shortened V by 8 bases and J by 0 bases, and 13 bases separated the two germline ends. This CDR3 has 14 residues. CDR1 SNHLY and CDR2 FYNNEI come from the germline V gene.